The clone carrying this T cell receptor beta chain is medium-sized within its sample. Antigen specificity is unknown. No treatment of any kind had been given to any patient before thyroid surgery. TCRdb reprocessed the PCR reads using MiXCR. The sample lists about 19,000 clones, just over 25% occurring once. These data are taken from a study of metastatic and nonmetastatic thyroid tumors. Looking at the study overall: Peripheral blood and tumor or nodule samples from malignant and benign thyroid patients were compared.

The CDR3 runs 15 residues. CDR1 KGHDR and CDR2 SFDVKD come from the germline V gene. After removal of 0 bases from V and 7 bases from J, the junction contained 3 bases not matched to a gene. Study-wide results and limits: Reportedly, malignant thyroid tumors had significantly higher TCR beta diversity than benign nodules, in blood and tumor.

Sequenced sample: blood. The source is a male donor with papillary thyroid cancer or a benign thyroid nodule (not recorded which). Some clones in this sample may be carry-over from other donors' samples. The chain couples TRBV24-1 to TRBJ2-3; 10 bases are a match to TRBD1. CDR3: CATSDLGQGGYTQYF. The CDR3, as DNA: TGTGCCACCAGTGATTTGGGACAGGGGGGATATACGCAGTATTTT.